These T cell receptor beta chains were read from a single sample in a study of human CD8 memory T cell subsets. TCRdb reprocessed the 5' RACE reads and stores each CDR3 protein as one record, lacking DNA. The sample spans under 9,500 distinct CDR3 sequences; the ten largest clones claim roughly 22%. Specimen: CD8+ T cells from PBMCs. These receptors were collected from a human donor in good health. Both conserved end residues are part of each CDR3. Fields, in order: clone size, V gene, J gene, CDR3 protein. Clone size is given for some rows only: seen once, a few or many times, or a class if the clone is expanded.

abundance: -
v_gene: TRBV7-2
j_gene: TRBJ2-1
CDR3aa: CASSSSTGFGNEQFF

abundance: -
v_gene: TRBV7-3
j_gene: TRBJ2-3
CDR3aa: CASSPMTGGTDTQYF

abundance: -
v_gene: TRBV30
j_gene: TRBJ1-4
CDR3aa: CALSYISTNEKLFF

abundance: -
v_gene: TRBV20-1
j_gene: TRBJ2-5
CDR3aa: CSGHSGRTSGGQETQYF

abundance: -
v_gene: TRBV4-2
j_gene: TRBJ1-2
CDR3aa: CASSDRGSEDYGYTF

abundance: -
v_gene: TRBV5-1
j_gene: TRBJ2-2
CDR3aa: CASSLGPTGELFF

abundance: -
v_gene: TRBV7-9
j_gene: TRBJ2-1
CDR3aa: CASSLSAGGPDNEQFF

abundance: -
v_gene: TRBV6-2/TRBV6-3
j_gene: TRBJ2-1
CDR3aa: CASSSITRAGENEQFF

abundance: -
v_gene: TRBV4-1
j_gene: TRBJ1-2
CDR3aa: CASSQDTGPNYGYTF

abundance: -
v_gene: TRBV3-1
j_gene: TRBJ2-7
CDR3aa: CASSQVANSYEQYF

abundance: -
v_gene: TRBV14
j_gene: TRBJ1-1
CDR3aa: CASSQDRYTEAFF

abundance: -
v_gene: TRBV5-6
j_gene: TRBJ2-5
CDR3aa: CASSLTGTGEETQYF

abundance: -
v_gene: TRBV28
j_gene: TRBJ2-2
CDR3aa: CASSLDWRRTNTGELFF

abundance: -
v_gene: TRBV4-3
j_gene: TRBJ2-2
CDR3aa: CASSQDSMASNTGELFF

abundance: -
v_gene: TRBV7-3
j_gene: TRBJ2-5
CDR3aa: CASSFQGSVETQYF

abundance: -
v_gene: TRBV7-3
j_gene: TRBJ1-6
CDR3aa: CASSQIQDSPLHF

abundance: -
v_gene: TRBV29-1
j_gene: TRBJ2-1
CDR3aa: CSVEGQGEYNEQFF

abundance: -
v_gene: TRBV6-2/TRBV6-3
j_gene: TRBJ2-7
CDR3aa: CASSYRADEQYF

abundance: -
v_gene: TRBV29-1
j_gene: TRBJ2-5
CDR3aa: CSVEFPWQETQYF

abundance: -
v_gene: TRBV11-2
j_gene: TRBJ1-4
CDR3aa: CASSLDGGDEKLFF

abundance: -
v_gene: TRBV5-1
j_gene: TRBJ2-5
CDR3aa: CASSTGQGSETQYF

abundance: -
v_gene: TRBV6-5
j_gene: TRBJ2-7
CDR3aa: CASRPGYSYEQYF

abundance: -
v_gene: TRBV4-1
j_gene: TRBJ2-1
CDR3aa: CASSQDLSSGRAQFF

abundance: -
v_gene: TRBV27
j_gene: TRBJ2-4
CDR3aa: CASSDRGLGIQYF

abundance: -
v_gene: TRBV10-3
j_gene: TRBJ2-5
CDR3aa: CAISESVDAQETQYF

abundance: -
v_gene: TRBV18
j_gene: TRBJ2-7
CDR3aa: CASSPPTGAYEQYF

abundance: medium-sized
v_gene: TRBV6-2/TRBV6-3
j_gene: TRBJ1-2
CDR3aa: CASSYPTASNYGYTF

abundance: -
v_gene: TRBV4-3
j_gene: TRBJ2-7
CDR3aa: CASSQEVALSYEQYF

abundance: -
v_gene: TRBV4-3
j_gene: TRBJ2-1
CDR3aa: CASSQGVAGDPNEQFF

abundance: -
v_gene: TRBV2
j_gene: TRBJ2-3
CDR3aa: CASSGGLADSTDTQYF